One TCR beta chain is described in this entry. Additional DNA sequences in this sample encode the identical CDR3. This entry comes from a study of shared clonotypes between healthy human individuals. This CDR3 is 17 amino acids long. CDR1 is SEHNR and CDR2 is FQNEAQ in the germline V gene (reference sequence). The V end lost 1 base, the J end lost 2 bases, and 17 bases lay between the germline ends. Assay used: immunoSEQ multiplex PCR; TCRdb lists only in-frame clones, some missing. This table has some 350,000 clones, around two thirds appearing once. The V gene is TRBV7-9, the J gene TRBJ2-5; D unclear. This clonotype originated in a man aged 25-45 years in good health. Sequencing was done on a sample of memory CD4+ T cells sorted from blood. This sample's subset: CD45RA-negative fraction. This CDR3 reads CASSLEDWSKAQETQYF. CDR3 DNA: TGTGCCAGCAGCTTAGAAGACTGGTCTAAAGCTCAAGAGACCCAGTACTTC.